This T cell receptor beta chain was captured in a study of memory CD4+ T cells and cytomegalovirus serostatus. The protocol was immunoSEQ multiplex PCR, while the TCRdb copy is restricted to in-frame clones and leaves out a portion. The sample shows about 54,000 clones, around 77% of them seen only once. The sort gate was single viable CD3+CD4+CD8-CD45RO+ cells for memory CD4+ T cells. This CDR3 is 14 amino acids long. In germline, CDR1 is SQVTM, CDR2 ANQGSEA. Between the trimmed V and J ends, which lost 7 bases and 0 bases, there was a span of 13 bases. The rearrangement uses TRBV29-1 and TRBJ1-3; tentatively, D is TRBD1 (6 bases). The sequencing sample was made of memory CD4+ T cells from blood. The origin of this receptor is an adult in good health and CMV-seronegative. The DNA for the CDR3 is TGCAGCGGTATGGACAGAACCTCTGGAAACACCATATATTTT. Its translation: CSGMDRTSGNTIYF.